Presented here are 23 T cell receptor beta chains from one specimen sequenced in a study of OX40 agonist ivuxolimab in advanced cancers. Repertoires were generated with immunoSEQ multiplex PCR, while TCRdb's copy carries only in-frame clones and drops some. In the table there are over 30,000 clones, approximately 79% of which are singletons. Sequences were derived from CD4+ or CD8+ T cells sorted from blood, sampled in a trial of the OX40 agonist ivuxolimab. The receptor source for this set is an adult with an advanced solid tumor such as melanoma, head and neck, liver or kidney cancer.

V is TRBV5-1 and J is TRBJ1-1; TRBD1 matches at 8 bases. CDR3 length: 16 amino acids. V shed 4 bases and J 7 bases; nucleotides not matched to a gene: 15. Germline values: CDR1 SGHRS, CDR2 YFSETQ. CDR3 DNA: TGCGCCAGCAGCCCAGGGGAACTCCAGGGGGCCCATGAAGCTTTCTTT. It codes for CASSPGELQGAHEAFF.

V and J are TRBV5-1 and TRBJ2-1, with D possibly matching TRBD2 (6 bases). The CDR3 spans 16 residues. V was cut by 4 bases and J by 1 base, with 15 bases left in between. Germline V gene lookup returns CDR1 SGHRS and CDR2 YFSETQ. The CDR3 DNA is TGCGCCAGCAGCCCGGGGCGGAGGGATTCCTACAATGAGCAGTTCTTC. Protein product: CASSPGRRDSYNEQFF.

V and J are TRBV20-1 and TRBJ2-1, with D possibly being TRBD2 (5 bases). Germline V gene sequence: CDR1 DFQATT, CDR2 SNEGSKA (reference sequence). The CDR3 runs to 11 residues. Trimming took off 0 bases at V and 9 bases at J, with 6 bases between the two ends. The CDR3 coding sequence is TGCAGTGCTAGAGATCGGGGTGAGCAGTTCTTC. It is translated as CSARDRGEQFF.

The V and J genes are TRBV11-2 and TRBJ2-5; 8 nucleotides line up with TRBD2. The CDR3 contains 14 residues. With V trimmed by 5 bases and J by 5 bases, 7 bases remained unmatched. The V gene's germline CDR1 is SGHAT and CDR2 FQNNGV. The CDR3 is CASSQSGGLETQYF. DNA for the CDR3: TGTGCCAGCAGCCAGAGCGGGGGCCTCGAGACCCAGTACTTC.

V gene TRBV19 combines with J gene TRBJ2-1; D may be TRBD1 or TRBD2 (5 bases each). Between the trimmed V and J ends, which lost 0 bases and 4 bases, there was a span of 13 bases. In germline, CDR1 is LNHDA, CDR2 SQIVND (reference sequence). The CDR3 length is 16 residues. The CDR3 DNA sequence: TGTGCCAGTAGTATAGATCGGGGCCCCCCTTACAATGAGCAGTTCTTC. This codes for CASSIDRGPPYNEQFF.

The chain couples TRBV28 to TRBJ2-7; TRBD2 is a possible D gene (5 bases). V lost 4 bases to trimming and J lost 4 bases, with 11 bases between them. CDR1 MDHEN and CDR2 SYDVKM come from the germline V gene. The CDR3 is made up of 13 amino acids. The CDR3: CASSSGVRYEQYF. CDR3 bases: TGTGCCAGCAGTTCCGGGGTGAGGTACGAGCAGTACTTC. Combining the CDR3 with reference TRBV28 and TRBJ2-7 gives the whole variable domain DVKVTQSSRYLVKRTGEKVFLECVQDMDHENMFWYRQDPGLGLRLIYFSYDVKMKEKGDIPEGYSVSREKKERFSLILESASTNQTSMYLCASSSGVRYEQYFGPGTRLTVT.

This rearrangement joins TRBV5-4 to TRBJ2-7; 12 positions match TRBD2. V was pared by 4 bases and J by 3 bases, with 5 bases of the junction left unmatched. The germline V gene has CDR1 SGHNT and CDR2 YYREEE (reference sequence). This CDR3 has 15 amino acids. The CDR3 DNA reads TGTGCCAGCAGCGTACTAGCGGGGGGATACTACGAGCAGTACTTC. Translating gives CASSVLAGGYYEQYF.

The genes are TRBV5-8 and TRBJ2-5; tentative D call: TRBD2 (5 bases). Germline V gene sequence: CDR1 SGHTS, CDR2 YDEGEE. V dropped 3 bases and J dropped 2 bases, with 11 bases sitting between them. The CDR3 is 14 residues long. CDR3 sequence (DNA): TGTGCCAGCAGCTCCCTGGGGAGACAAGAGACCCAGTACTTC. It codes for CASSSLGRQETQYF.

The V and J genes are TRBV27 and TRBJ1-5; TRBD1 aligns across 7 bases. The ends lost 5 bases at V and 7 bases at J; junction bases unmatched: 11. CDR3 length: 15 amino acids. Germline V gene lookup returns CDR1 MNHEY and CDR2 SMNVEV (reference sequence). CDR3: CASSHGAGGGQPQHF. The DNA for the CDR3 is TGTGCCAGCAGTCACGGGGCAGGGGGTGGACAGCCCCAGCATTTT.

This clone was recorded once. The V and J genes are TRBV7-3 and TRBJ1-2, with D hard to call. The length of the CDR3 is 14 residues. The V and J ends lost 3 bases and 5 bases respectively, with 13 bases between them. CDR1 is SGHTA and CDR2 is FQGTGA in the germline V gene. CDR3 sequence reads: CASSFGLAGYGYTF. The DNA for the CDR3 is TGTGCCAGCAGCTTTGGGCTGGCCGGTTATGGCTACACCTTC.

The rearrangement links TRBV7-3 to TRBJ2-2; D could derive from TRBD1 or TRBD2 (5 bases each). Germline CDR1 reads SGHTA; CDR2 reads FQGTGA. V was pared by 8 bases and J by 5 bases, with 15 bases between. This CDR3 spans 14 amino acids. CDR3 loop: CASSAGARTGELFF. DNA of the CDR3: TGTGCCAGCTCCGCCGGGGCCAGAACCGGGGAGCTGTTTTTT.

The rearrangement links TRBV7-2 to TRBJ2-7, with D uncertain. The CDR3 loop spans 15 amino acids. Between the trimmed V and J ends, which lost 5 bases and 3 bases, there was a span of 17 bases. Germline CDR1 SGHTA, CDR2 FQGNSA. The CDR3 nucleotides read TGTGCCAGCAGCCTGGGCCGTTTCGGCATCTACGAGCAGTACTTC. Translation: CASSLGRFGIYEQYF.

This chain connects TRBV10-1 to TRBJ2-5, with 9 bases matching TRBD2. TRBJ2-7 explains the end of the DNA better; the J call may be wrong. The CDR3 covers 16 residues. The V gene's germline CDR1 is WNHNN and CDR2 SYGVQD (reference sequence). This CDR3 is CASHRAGLAFTYEQYF. The CDR3 DNA sequence: TGCGCCAGCCACAGAGCCGGACTAGCGTTTACCTACGAGCAGTACTTC.

The CDR3 nucleotides are TGCGCCAGCAGCTTCCCGACAGCCTACAATGAGCAGTTCTTC. It encodes CASSFPTAYNEQFF. The chain carries TRBV5-1 and TRBJ2-1; weak D call: TRBD1 (5 bases). The CDR3 is 14 residues long. Germline V gene sequence: CDR1 SGHRS, CDR2 YFSETQ. Trimming took off 2 bases at V and 2 bases at J, with 8 bases between the two ends.

V is TRBV6-1 and J is TRBJ2-7, with D unclear. This CDR3 has 13 residues. The V gene's germline CDR1 is MNHNS and CDR2 SASEGT. V lost 10 bases to trimming and J lost 6 bases, with 19 bases between them. The CDR3 loop reads CAIYYGYWGEQYF. The DNA for the CDR3 is TGTGCCATCTATTATGGATATTGGGGCGAGCAGTACTTC.

This clone has a single count. This sequence joins TRBV6-5 and TRBJ2-1; TRBD2 matches 12 bases. Germline CDR1 reads MNHEY; CDR2 reads SVGAGI. The ends lost 0 bases at V and 10 bases at J; junction bases unmatched: 4. CDR3 size: 15 residues. The CDR3 here is CASSYSTSGSNEQFF. For the CDR3, the DNA is TGTGCCAGCAGTTACTCGACTAGCGGGAGTAACGAGCAGTTCTTC.

This clone was seen only a few times. V gene TRBV18 combines with J gene TRBJ1-5; TRBD1 matches at 8 bases. The CDR3 contains 15 residues. The ends lost 2 bases at V and 6 bases at J; junction bases unmatched: 6. CDR1 KGHSH and CDR2 LQKENI come from the germline V gene. DNA for the CDR3: TGTGCCAGCTCACCAGAGGACAGGGTCGGTCAGCCCCAGCATTTT. It specifies CASSPEDRVGQPQHF.

This clone was observed a few times. The rearrangement uses TRBV4-3 and TRBJ2-7, with D possibly TRBD1 on 6 matching bases. The CDR3 loop spans 15 amino acids. V lost 1 base, J lost 3 bases, and 13 bases lay in between. The germline V gene encodes CDR1 LGHNA and CDR2 YSLEER. DNA of the CDR3: TGCGCCAGCAGCCAAGGGACAGACGGGATCTACGAGCAGTACTTC. This encodes CASSQGTDGIYEQYF.

The chain carries TRBV5-1 and TRBJ2-3, with TRBD1 matching 7 bases. V lost 4 bases, J lost 3 bases, and 11 bases stayed unmatched. Germline V CDR1 and CDR2: SGHRS, YFSETQ. This CDR3 comprises 16 residues. The CDR3 sequence: CASSITGATLTDTQYF. The CDR3 DNA is TGCGCCAGCAGCATTACAGGGGCTACTTTGACAGATACGCAGTATTTT.

The rearrangement uses TRBV15 and TRBJ1-5; TRBD1 might be the D (5 bases). Germline CDR1 and CDR2: LNHNV and YYDKDF (reference sequence). The CDR3 sequence is 15 residues long. V gave up 0 bases and J gave up 4 bases, with 10 bases separating them. The DNA of the CDR3 is TGTGCCACCAGCAGAGATTGGGACGGTAATCAGCCCCAGCATTTT. This gives the protein CATSRDWDGNQPQHF.

Turning to this clone: As the CDR3 is not closed by the conserved phenylalanine or tryptophan, this likely results from a read error. No DNA is shown, since the ends of the CDR3 on it are uncertain; the CDR3 is the one TCRdb lists. J is TRBJ1-5 and V is TRBV6-6; the table assigns TRBD1, which was not confirmed against the DNA. CDR1 and CDR2 (germline): MNHNY, SVGAGI (reference sequence). The CDR3 sequence runs 9 residues, both termini included. This CDR3 reads CASIRSDRV.

The chain has TRBV2 and TRBJ2-4; D possibly corresponds to TRBD1 (6 bases). Trimming removed 6 bases from V and 8 bases from J, with 17 bases in between. This CDR3 region has 14 residues. CDR1 and CDR2 (germline): SNHLY, FYNNEI. CDR3 DNA: TGTGCCAGCAGCGTTAACAGGGTTGGGGACATTCAGTACTTC. Residues: CASSVNRVGDIQYF. The whole variable domain, remainder taken from reference TRBV2 and TRBJ2-4, is EPEVTQTPSHQVTQMGQEVILRCVPISNHLYFYWYRQILGQKVEFLVSFYNNEISEKSEIFDDQFSVERPDGSNFTLKIRSTKLEDSAMYFCASSVNRVGDIQYFGAGTRLSVL.

This chain uses TRBV27 with TRBJ1-6; 10 bases map to TRBD1. J lost 11 bases, V lost 4 bases, and 5 bases had no gene match. Germline assignment: CDR1 MNHEY and CDR2 SMNVEV (reference sequence). The CDR3 loop spans 14 amino acids. CDR3 nucleotide sequence: TGTGCCAGCAGTTCCCCTGGGACAGGGGCACCCCTCCACTTT. It codes for CASSSPGTGAPLHF.